Detailed here is one TCR beta chain. This entry belongs to a study of blood T cell repertoires in COVID-19. Study in general: Some COVID-19 samples were acute and others convalescent; all came from the United States, Italy and Spain. The cDNA or gDNA used as material had been derived from T cells, B-cell-depleted T cells, or PBMCs.

Germline trimming cut 11 bases from V and 0 bases from J; bases unmatched to any gene: 12. The CDR3 has 16 amino acids. From germline, CDR1 is SEHNR and CDR2 FQNEAQ (reference sequence). Original methodology: The authors estimated nucleated cell counts from reference gene primer amplification. Repertoires were generated with immunoSEQ multiplex PCR, while TCRdb's copy carries only in-frame clones and drops some. Clonal size and the V and J genes are those of that table, whereas D and trimming came from the DNA. In the table there are under 65,000 clones, roughly 82% of which are singletons. This chain uses TRBV7-9 with TRBJ1-1, with 10 bases lining up with TRBD1. This receptor was obtained from an older woman with acute or convalescent COVID-19. The sample was peripheral blood. CDR3 residues: CAVRGDRGLLNTEAFF. CDR3 DNA sequence: TGTGCCGTTAGAGGGGACAGGGGTCTCTTGAACACTGAAGCTTTCTTT.